Listed below are T cell receptor beta chains from one sample, sequenced in a study of blood T cell repertoires in COVID-19. Measured with immunoSEQ multiplex PCR; TCRdb has only the in-frame clones, and not every one. The data show approximately 250,000 clones, approximately 80% seen once. Source material: peripheral blood. The receptors were gathered from a woman in her forties or fifties with acute or convalescent COVID-19. CDR3s include the opening cysteine and the closing phenylalanine or tryptophan. The D gene is left open where the match is weak. Only some rows state a clone size, as once, few, many or a class for expanded clones.

v_gene	j_gene	d_gene	abundance	CDR3nt	CDR3aa
TRBV6-5	TRBJ1-2	-	-	TGTGCCAGCAGTTACGGCGGAGGAGGGGCTTATGGCTACACCTTC	CASSYGGGGAYGYTF
TRBV7-2	TRBJ1-5	TRBD1	-	TGTGCCAGCAGCTTAGGGCAGGGGGTTCATCAGCCCCAGCATTTT	CASSLGQGVHQPQHF
TRBV19	TRBJ2-7	TRBD1	-	TGTGCCAGTAGTATCCCCGGACAGGGGCACGGAGAGCAGTACTTC	CASSIPGQGHGEQYF
TRBV2	TRBJ1-5	-	-	TGTGCCAGCAGTGAAGATTCAGGGGTGGGTCAGCCCCAGCATTTT	CASSEDSGVGQPQHF
TRBV19	TRBJ1-1	-	-	TGTGCCAGTAGTCGAGCGGGTATGAAGCTCACTGAAGCTTTCTTT	CASSRAGMKLTEAFF
TRBV5-5	TRBJ1-6	-	-	TGTGCCAGCAGCACGGCAGACAGCTCACCCCTCCACTTT	CASSTADSSPLHF
TRBV28	TRBJ2-1	-	-	TGTGCCAGCAGTGCCCCCGGTTCGGGGAGAGATGAGCAGTTCTTC	CASSAPGSGRDEQFF
TRBV5-1	TRBJ2-7	TRBD1	once	TGCGCCAGCAGCTCGACATTAACCGGGACAGGGAACTACGAGCAGTACTTC	CASSSTLTGTGNYEQYF
TRBV11-2	TRBJ2-7	-	-	TGTGCCAGCAGCTTAGCCCTAACGGGAGTCTACGAGCAGTACTTC	CASSLALTGVYEQYF
TRBV5-1	TRBJ2-1	TRBD2	few	TGCGCCAGCAGCTTGGCTCCTAGCGGGAGGGCCGCGGCGTACAATGAGCAGTTCTTC	CASSLAPSGRAAAYNEQFF
TRBV24-1	TRBJ2-1	TRBD1	-	TGTGCCACCAGTGATGGACAGGGAAGTTACAATGAGCAGTTCTTC	CATSDGQGSYNEQFF
TRBV5-4	TRBJ2-1	TRBD2	few	TGTGCCAGCAGCTTGTCCTCGGGGGGGCCATGGGGTGAGCAGTTCTTC	CASSLSSGGPWGEQFF
TRBV27	TRBJ1-1	-	-	TGTGCCAGCAGTTTGGTTAGGGGTCGGACTGAAGCTTTCTTT	CASSLVRGRTEAFF
TRBV2	TRBJ1-1	TRBD1	once	TGTGCCACCCATAACAGGGGCGGACTATACGTTCAAGCTTTCTTT	CATHNRGGLYVQAFF
TRBV3-1/TRBV3-2	TRBJ2-5	TRBD2	-	TGTGCCAGCAGCCAGGGCGGGGGGCCCTGGGAGACCCAGTACTTC	CASSQGGGPWETQYF
TRBV18	TRBJ2-1	TRBD2	-	TGTGCCAGCTCGGACCAAGACTCTAGCGGGAGCAATGAGCAGTTCTTC	CASSDQDSSGSNEQFF
TRBV5-6	TRBJ1-6	-	-	TGTGCCAGCAGCTTGCCCTCCGGGGAGCCCCTCCACTTT	CASSLPSGEPLHF
TRBV5-6	TRBJ1-2	-	-	TGTGCCAGCATCGACAGGTCGACCTATGGCTACACCTTC	CASIDRSTYGYTF
TRBV13	TRBJ2-7	-	-	TGTGCCAGCAGCTATACAGTGGGGCTTACCCACGAGCAGTACTTC	CASSYTVGLTHEQYF
TRBV6-5	TRBJ2-7	TRBD1	-	TGTGCCAGCAGAAAGGGACAGGGCTACGAGCAGTACTTC	CASRKGQGYEQYF
TRBV12-3/TRBV12-4	TRBJ1-6	-	many	TGTGCCAGCAGTCCAGGGCGCAATTCACCCCTCCACTTT	CASSPGRNSPLHF
TRBV18	TRBJ2-3	TRBD2	-	TGTGCCAGCTCACCACCGCTAGCGGGGGACACAGATACGCAGTATTTT	CASSPPLAGDTDTQYF
TRBV24-1	TRBJ2-5	-	-	TGTGCCACCAGTGACCGTTCCAGTCTAGGGGGAGAGACCCAGTACTTC	CATSDRSSLGGETQYF
TRBV3-1/TRBV3-2	TRBJ2-7	-	-	TGTGCCAGCAGCCAATTAGCGGCTGCCTACGAGCAGTACTTC	CASSQLAAAYEQYF
TRBV3-1/TRBV3-2	TRBJ1-2	-	-	TGTGCCAGCAGCCAAGAAGGCGGCTATGGCTACACCTTC	CASSQEGGYGYTF
TRBV30	TRBJ1-1	-	-	TGTGCCTGGAGACCCGGGGGGGTTCGGACTGAAGCTTTCTTT	CAWRPGGVRTEAFF
TRBV5-4	TRBJ1-2	-	-	TGTGCCAGCAGCTTGGAGGGGGGGCTGCACTATGGCTACACCTTC	CASSLEGGLHYGYTF
TRBV15	TRBJ2-1	-	-	TGTGCCACCAGCAGAGCCCCCGGGACATCTTACAATGAGCAGTTCTTC	CATSRAPGTSYNEQFF
TRBV5-1	TRBJ2-5	-	-	TGCGCCAGCAGCTTGTTCGGGATCCAAGAGACCCAGTACTTC	CASSLFGIQETQYF